One and the same sample provided the 2 T cell receptor beta chains below, sequenced in a study of a mutant IDH1 vaccine in newly diagnosed glioma. Indicated time point: baseline, week 1 (first vaccination visit). The treatment here: pre-vaccination baseline after standard-of-care therapy. Clones were sequenced by immunoSEQ multiplex PCR, and TCRdb holds only the in-frame ones, with some missing. The sample has around 53,000 clones, 80% to 90% seen once. This material consisted of PBMCs, taken from a glioma patient treated with radiotherapy, temozolomide or both. Source of these receptors: a middle-aged man with glioma.

This clone has more than one count but fewer than ten. The chain links TRBV5-1 to TRBJ2-5; the D is unclear. CDR1 SGHRS and CDR2 YFSETQ come from the germline V gene. V was clipped by 2 bases and J by 1 base, with 15 bases between them. This CDR3 is 16 amino acids long. The CDR3 loop is CASSFGPQPSQETQYF. The CDR3 nucleotides read TGCGCCAGCAGCTTCGGGCCACAACCATCCCAAGAGACCCAGTACTTC. Full variable domain (rest looked up from reference TRBV5-1 and TRBJ2-5): KAGVTQTPRYLIKTRGQQVTLSCSPISGHRSVSWYQQTPGQGLQFLFEYFSETQRNKGNFPGRFSGRQFSNSRSEMNVSTLELGDSALYLCASSFGPQPSQETQYFGPGTRLLVL.

The chain has TRBV7-9 and TRBJ2-1, with 7 bases lining up with TRBD2. The CDR3 length is 14 residues. V was pared by 5 bases and J by 7 bases, with 8 bases of the junction left unmatched. Germline V gene data show CDR1 as SEHNR and CDR2 as FQNEAQ (reference sequence). The CDR3 DNA follows: TGTGCCAGCAGCAACTGGGACTATTGGAATGAGCAGTTCTTC. This encodes CASSNWDYWNEQFF.